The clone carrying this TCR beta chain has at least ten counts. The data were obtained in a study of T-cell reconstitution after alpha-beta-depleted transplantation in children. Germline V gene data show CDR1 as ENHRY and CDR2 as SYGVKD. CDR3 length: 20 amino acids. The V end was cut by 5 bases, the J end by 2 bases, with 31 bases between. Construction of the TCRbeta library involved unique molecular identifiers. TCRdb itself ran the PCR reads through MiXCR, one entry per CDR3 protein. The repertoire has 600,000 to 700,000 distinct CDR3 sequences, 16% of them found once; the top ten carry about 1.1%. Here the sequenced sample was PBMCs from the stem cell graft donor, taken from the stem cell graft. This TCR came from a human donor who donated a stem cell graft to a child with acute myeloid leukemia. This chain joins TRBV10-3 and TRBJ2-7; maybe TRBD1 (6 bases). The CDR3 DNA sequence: TGTGCCATCAGTCTTACGACAGGTTTTGTAACGACCCAACATACCTACGAGCAGTACTTC. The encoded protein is CAISLTTGFVTTQHTYEQYF.